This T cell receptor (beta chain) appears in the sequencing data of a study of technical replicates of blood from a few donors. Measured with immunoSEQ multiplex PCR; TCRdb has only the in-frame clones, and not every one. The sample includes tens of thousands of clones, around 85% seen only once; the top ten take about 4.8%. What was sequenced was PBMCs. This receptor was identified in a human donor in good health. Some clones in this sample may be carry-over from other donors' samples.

CDR3 residues: CASSGTASYGYTF. As DNA, the CDR3 is TGTGCCAGCAGTGGGACAGCCAGCTATGGCTACACCTTC. The V gene is TRBV5-4, the J gene TRBJ1-2, with 7 bases fitting TRBD1. Germline loops: CDR1 SGHNT, CDR2 YYREEE (reference sequence). The V segment lost 5 bases and the J segment 4 bases; nucleotides outside the gene matches: 5. This CDR3 is 13 amino acids long.